The following is a T cell receptor beta chain sequence with its context. Its matching antigen is unknown. Data came from immunoSEQ multiplex PCR; TCRdb stores just in-frame clones and leaves some out. The sample shows approximately 200,000 clones, 94% of them seen only once. The data were obtained in a study of T cell responses to AZD1222 COVID-19 vaccine. Study-level points and caveats: In the spike-specific TCR repertoire, nearly half reportedly target unmutated variant regions.

Trimming took off 4 bases at V and 2 bases at J, with 10 bases between the two ends. The CDR3 loop spans 14 amino acids. The germline V gene has CDR1 SGDLS and CDR2 YYNGEE. The TCR originated in an adult who received the MenACWY meningococcal vaccine as a control. V and J are TRBV9 and TRBJ1-5; D unresolved. The material was peripheral blood, obtained 28 days after the second dose of the MenACWY control vaccine. The CDR3: CASSRAGGNQPQHF. CDR3 nucleotides: TGTGCCAGCAGCCGAGCGGGAGGCAATCAGCCCCAGCATTTT.